This T cell receptor beta chain stems from a study of T-cell reconstitution after alpha-beta-depleted transplantation in children (dated by TCRdb to 2016 to 2017). In the study overall: The study quantitatively tracked T-cell immune reconstitution after TCRalphabeta/CD19-depleted allogeneic hematopoietic cell transplantation in children using TCR repertoire profiling. Study-wide conclusions, independent of this receptor: The high TCRbeta diversity at day 60 in some patients was ascribed to recipient T cells and intrathymic progenitors that had survived conditioning. Apparently early alphabetaT-cell count recovery about two months after transplant reportedly relied on only several hundred rapidly expanded clones derived from non-depleted graft cells. Over the following months the frequencies of hyperexpanded clones went down, and after one year T-cell counts and TCRbeta diversity were mostly credited to newly produced T cells.

This sample's treatment or condition label indicates: allogeneic hematopoietic cell transplantation with graft depleted of TCRalphabeta T cells and CD19 B cells. The transplant recipients were children given TCRalphabeta/CD19-depleted allogeneic hematopoietic cell grafts. The cysteine opens and the phenylalanine closes a CDR3 of 17 amino acids. Only the CDR3 portion is preserved as DNA: 51 bases, with reading frame beginning at the first base. From a lookup of the germline V gene, CDR1 and CDR2 are MDHEN and SYDVKM. The V end gives up 5 bases and the J end 4 bases, leaving 11 bases in the junction not matched to a gene. The library was prepared using PCR. Sequencing instrument: Illumina HiSeq 2500. To normalize quantification of the TCRbeta repertoire, the TCR libraries were built with molecular barcoding that relied on unique molecular identifiers. TCRdb took the public reads, trimmed them with fastp at Q25, ran MiXCR for clone calling and kept in-frame beta chains. Identical CDR3 proteins give one entry, which carries the most common genes and DNA. The table for this sample lists about 290,000 distinct CDR3 sequences; 10% of them were counted only once. The top ten clonotypes cover 7% to 9.5% of the sample.

On this clonotype itself: The clone's antigen remains unknown. It has no much larger one-base neighbor in the sample; base qualities were not kept.

This clonotype was obtained from a boy less than two years old with acute myeloid leukemia, due to receive a stem cell transplant. Sequencing was performed on PBMCs, taken before TCRalphabeta/CD19-depleted stem cell transplant. This chain joins TRBV28 to TRBJ2-1; TRBD1 fits 10 bases in the junction. The nucleotides are TGTGCCAGCAGTCCATGGGGGACAGGGGCCCAATACAATGAGCAGTTCTTC. The encoded protein is CASSPWGTGAQYNEQFF. Outside the CDR3, residues come from the reference TRBV28 and TRBJ2-1 proteins, so the full variable domain is: DVKVTQSSRYLVKRTGEKVFLECVQDMDHENMFWYRQDPGLGLRLIYFSYDVKMKEKGDIPEGYSVSREKKERFSLILESASTNQTSMYLCASSPWGTGAQYNEQFFGPGTRLTVL.